This T cell receptor (beta chain) is from a study of cytomegalovirus exposure and HLA in healthy donors (dated by TCRdb to the late 2010s). The study in broad terms: An earlier analysis of roughly 630 of the donors reported 250 to 300 Gb of sequence data and 117 million unique TCR beta sequences from about 200 million T cells. An early release covering just under 650 HLA-typed donors comprised about 300 gigabases of sequencing data and 65 million to 100 million unique TCR sequences. The genetic ancestry cluster associated with self-reported Caucasian donors included about 84% of the approximately 400 genotyped donors. The study was designed to test whether signatures of past pathogen exposure could be identified by cataloging public T cell receptors. Using immunosequencing, the study profiled T cell repertoires from about 620 subjects and related those repertoires to cytomegalovirus serostatus. Besides the first cohort of 550 to 750 subjects, a separate validation cohort made up of 120 different subjects was used. The study combined high-throughput TCR immunosequencing, statistical association of individual TCRs with disease status, and machine learning to predict cytomegalovirus infection status. A later analysis re-analyzed previously published TCR beta repertoires from about 730 donors and added high-resolution HLA genotyping to study TCR occurrence patterns. Rather than drawing on any new phenotypic data, the later analysis identified candidate immune exposures from TCR beta sequences and the way those sequences occurred across donors. An earlier analysis of approximately 640 of the donors applied high-throughput TCR beta sequencing to assess whether each TCR beta V gene segment acted as functional or pseudogenic. Donor age, sex, ethnicity and CMV serostatus were collected together with the repertoire data. A later genetic analysis used genome-wide SNP genotypes for about 65% of the roughly 700 donors, treating that subset as a discovery cohort. Every repertoire in the discovery cohort had been generated on one and the same sequencing platform. Both class I and class II loci were covered by HLA typing, at four-digit resolution. Typing coverage differed by locus: A, B, C, DRB1 and DQB1 were typed in roughly 620-630 donors, DQA1 in approximately 520, DPA1 in around 610, and DPB1 in approximately 450. Five DR-DQ haplotypes were treated as single units for association and clustering because of strong linkage in the cohort. Across around 400 genotyped donors of the cohort, an average of approximately 200,000 unique TCR beta nucleotide sequences per donor were sequenced, and around 20% of those sequences were non-productive.

About this clone: Its binding antigen is unknown. Nothing much larger sits one base from this clone, and base qualities are not available.

The research as a whole found: Across donors, most TCR sequences were observed very rarely, whereas some public TCRs were present in many individuals. The classifier was reported to diagnose cytomegalovirus status with high specificity and sensitivity in both the original and validation cohorts. Compared with the approximately 670-donor mean, donors in an Asian-associated ancestry cluster had fewer N-insertions in productive TCRs, according to a later genetic analysis. Three of the identified cytomegalovirus-associated TCR beta chains were confirmed in vitro to be specific for cytomegalovirus antigens. Because HLA typing was missing for some donors at each locus, association tests included only the typed subset. According to a later analysis, parvovirus B19, influenza, CMV and Epstein-Barr virus appeared linked to several top co-occurrence clusters. Most CMV-associated TCR beta chains appeared to be HLA-restricted in a later analysis, and the HLA associations seemed to be driven largely by CMV exposure. V-gene and J-gene trimming of TCR beta chains was associated with a missense DCLRE1C variant in a later genetic analysis, and the association was replicated in an independent cohort. In the study, about 150 TCR beta chains were listed as associated with cytomegalovirus. About 17 rarely observed V segments, including chromosome 9 orphons, were excluded from the earlier analysis of some 590 of the donors because counts were too low. Some IMGT-functional V segments, including TRBV6-2 and TRBV6-3, could not be distinguished by the 87-base-pair reads and were therefore excluded. In a later analysis, the rate of TCR association differed among HLA loci, with DRB1 alleles having the most associated TCRs and HLA-C alleles having the fewest. CMV serostatus was the only immune exposure information available for the cohort. In a later analysis, HLA-associated TCR beta chains showed more clonal expansion and lower generation probabilities than non-associated chains that were equally common. The authors suggested that the approach could potentially be generalized to other disease states and immunological phenotypes. In a later analysis, some 18,000 TCR beta sequences were associated with specific HLA alleles at a false discovery rate of 0.05. A cluster of highly shared sequence variants was judged likely to represent a technical artifact of the sequencing pipeline. Broadly in line with IMGT annotations, most TCR beta V segments showed up in productive rearrangements about 87% or about 30% of the time in an earlier analysis of 450 to 750 of the donors. The cohort was sequenced for TCR beta chains only, and without alpha or paired-chain data the features that could be detected were limited. Presence/absence analyses assumed roughly uniform sequencing depth across donors, an assumption that may not hold. A further reported finding was that TCR beta sequences accurately predicted the HLA-A and HLA-B alleles for most subjects in the first cohort. Linkage disequilibrium might explain the correlated functional status among segregating V segments, but an unknown experimental factor could not be excluded. When HLA alleles, especially DR and DQ, strongly co-occurred, TCR associations were difficult to assign to individual alleles.

Library preparation used the immunoSEQ multiplex PCR assay. A mixture of 60 forward primers for TCR Vbeta segments and 13 reverse primers for TCR Jbeta segments was used in the multiplex PCR. The CDR3 region of rearranged TCR beta genes was amplified from genomic DNA with a multiplex PCR assay. The Illumina HiSeq System was used to sequence the amplified TCR beta libraries as 87-base-pair reads. Regarding the original processing steps: A later analysis tallied 80 million to 95 million unique TCR beta chains across the roughly 610 repertoires, and some 10 million of those chains were shared by two or more donors. A nearest-neighbor algorithm error-corrected the raw reads and collapsed the reads into unique sequences, merging closely related sequences to remove PCR and sequencing errors. V, D and J gene segments were assigned by aligning CDR3 sequences to IMGT reference sequences. For a sequence to be retained, at least a six-nucleotide match to both a V gene segment and a J gene segment was required. A rearrangement counted as productive if the CDR3 had no stop codons and remained in frame with V and J, and every other rearrangement counted as non-productive. Following IMGT convention, CDR3 was defined as the stretch from the second conserved V-encoded cysteine up to the conserved J-encoded phenylalanine. Sequences without an unambiguous match to a single V gene segment were excluded from the earlier analysis of 450 to 750 of the donors. An earlier analysis of several hundred of the donors called V segments functional above 56.7% productive rearrangements and segregating when the between-donor standard deviation exceeded 5%. A statistical classification framework was developed to diagnose cytomegalovirus status using the catalog of TCR beta chain sequences. In a later analysis, V and J genes were assigned by comparing TCR nucleotide sequences against IMGT/GENE-DB human TR gene sequences. A later analysis assigned CDR3 sequences and most-parsimonious VDJ recombination scenarios with the TCRdist pipeline. In a later analysis, each TCR beta chain was defined by its CDR3 amino acid sequence together with its V-gene family, and reads lacking a unique V-gene family were excluded. In a later analysis, fewer than 650 highly shared, low-generation-probability nucleotide sequences were removed to address suspected cross-contamination and a sequencing artifact. In a later analysis, a clonal expansion index was calculated for each public chain from normalized within-repertoire ranks of inferred template counts. In a later analysis, generation probabilities were computed using a VDJ recombination model fitted to out-of-frame rearrangements, and the results were checked against IGoR. In a later analysis, TCR-TCR, TCR-HLA and TCR-CMV co-occurrence was scored with hypergeometric tests, and a repertoire-size bias correction was applied to TCR pairs. A later analysis estimated false discovery rates by permuting HLA or CMV assignments 20 times. A later analysis grouped co-occurring TCRs with DBSCAN, adding TCRdist sequence similarity when clustering within HLA-allele-positive subsets. Co-occurrence clustering excluded repertoires with fewer than 30,000 or more than 120,000 public chains, plus five with anomalous nucleotide sharing. Here the immuneACCESS table is served through TCRdb, limited to in-frame sequences with V and J called. Missing clones are a known gap in these copies; in checked studies unresolved V genes cover under half, and the rest lacks a known reason. That table is the source of V, J and clone size, and D and trimming were worked out from the DNA. For this sample the table gives roughly 150,000 clones, of which approximately 71% were detected only once. The top ten constitute about 5.4% of the sample.

In total, 666 healthy bone marrow donors made up the cohort. Cohort members were all nominally healthy when sampled, although unrecorded immune exposures were likely present. The donor was CMV seropositive and belonged to the group of about 290 seropositive cohort members. Each donor provided a peripheral blood sample, and peripheral blood mononuclear cells were used for TCR beta sequencing. Genomic DNA extraction from the blood cell samples was performed with the Qiagen DNeasy Blood Extraction Kit. Trimmed from V: 4 bases; trimmed from J: 5 bases; junction bases lacking a gene match: 6. The CDR3 runs 14 residues from the cysteine to the phenylalanine. Solely the CDR3 DNA is kept, with 42 bases framed from the first base. The germline V gene (reference sequence) gives CDR1 as SEHNR and CDR2 as FQNEAQ.

The sequence joins TRBV7-9 to TRBJ1-1; TRBD1 aligns with 8 central bases. This clonotype was obtained from a woman aged 18-29 years in good health and CMV-seropositive. The sequenced material came from PBMCs. The CDR3 region reads CASSSQGALTEAFF. The DNA sequence follows: TGTGCCAGCAGCTCCCAGGGGGCGCTAACTGAAGCTTTCTTT.